Shown below are 28 T cell receptor beta chains from a single sample sequenced in a study of cytomegalovirus exposure and HLA in healthy donors. 60 Vbeta and 13 Jbeta primers were used in PCR. Using immunoSEQ multiplex PCR, the repertoire was profiled, and TCRdb retains in-frame clones only, with some absent. There are approximately 140,000 clones in the sample; just under 80% occur only once, and approximately 1.8% lies in the top ten. The sequencing sample was made of PBMCs. The receptors derive from a woman in her thirties or forties in good health and CMV-seronegative.

Only a few counts were recorded for this clone. The same CDR3 arises from other DNA sequences in this sample as well. This chain joins TRBV5-1 and TRBJ1-2, with 7 nucleotides matching TRBD1. This CDR3 contains 15 residues. CDR1 is SGHRS and CDR2 is YFSETQ in the germline V gene. Trimming cost V 1 base and J 2 bases; bases outside gene matches: 5. The CDR3, as DNA: TGCGCCAGCAGCTTGTCCTTACAGGGGAACTATGGCTACACCTTC. It encodes CASSLSLQGNYGYTF.

Concerning this clone itself: One junction end disagrees with the germline gene, perhaps due to a read error. This chain uses TRBV25-1 with TRBJ2-4; possibly TRBD2 for D (5 bases). The CDR3 runs to 15 residues. Germline V gene lookup returns CDR1 MGHDK and CDR2 SYGVNS. The CDR3 sequence: CASSDDEGAKNSQYF. The CDR3 DNA reads as TGTGCCAGCAGTGATGATGAGGGAGCCAAAAACAGTCAGTACTTC.

This clone has only one observation. The V call is TRBV7-6, the J call TRBJ2-3, with 9 bases lining up with TRBD1. J gave up 3 bases and V 1 base, and 5 bases lay outside the gene matches. CDR3 length: 16 amino acids. Germline lookup yields CDR1 SGHVS and CDR2 FNYEAQ. CDR3 sequence (DNA): TGTGCCAGCAGCTTAGGGACAGGGGTCCAGACAGATACGCAGTATTTT. Its translation is CASSLGTGVQTDTQYF.

The J gene is TRBJ2-1, the V gene TRBV6-1, with 10 bases that match TRBD2. CDR1 MNHNS and CDR2 SASEGT come from the germline V gene. CDR3 length: 13 amino acids. V gave up 6 bases and J gave up 7 bases; unmatched junction bases: 3. CDR3 region: CASRLAGNNEQFF. The DNA of the CDR3 is TGTGCCAGCAGACTAGCGGGGAATAATGAGCAGTTCTTC.

This chain joins TRBV29-1 and TRBJ1-2; 10 nucleotides align to TRBD1. CDR1 and CDR2 from the germline V gene are SQVTM and ANQGSEA. V shed 3 bases and J 5 bases; nucleotides not matched to a gene: 6. CDR3 length equals 14 residues. Here the CDR3 reads CSVDGPGQGYGYTF. The CDR3 DNA reads as TGCAGCGTTGACGGACCGGGACAGGGGTATGGCTACACCTTC.

The rearrangement joins TRBV5-1 to TRBJ2-3, with 10 bases aligning to TRBD1. The germline gives CDR1 SGHRS, CDR2 YFSETQ. The CDR3 is made up of 20 amino acids. Trimming took 1 base from V and 0 from J; bases not matched to a gene: 14. CDR3 sequence: CASSLSRQGAFGTSTDTQYF. The CDR3 DNA is TGCGCCAGCAGCTTGAGTCGACAGGGGGCGTTTGGCACGAGCACAGATACGCAGTATTTT.

The rearrangement links TRBV19 to TRBJ1-1; a weak D match, TRBD1 (6 bases). The V end was cut by 2 bases, the J end by 4 bases, with 11 bases between. The CDR3 has 14 amino acids. In germline, CDR1 is LNHDA, CDR2 SQIVND (reference sequence). The CDR3 DNA reads as TGTGCCAGTAGTATAACTACAGGGACCACTGAAGCTTTCTTT. Translating it yields CASSITTGTTEAFF.

The chain couples TRBV6-4 to TRBJ2-1, with 10 bases fitting TRBD2. Germline V gives CDR1 MRHNA, CDR2 SNTAGT. V lost 2 bases, J lost 6 bases, and 4 bases stayed unmatched. The CDR3 spans 15 residues. As DNA, the CDR3 is TGTGCCAGCAGTGACAGCGGGGGGGCGTTCAATGAGCAGTTCTTC. Translating gives CASSDSGGAFNEQFF.

There are a few counts of this clone. The rearrangement uses TRBV28 and TRBJ2-7, with a weak D call TRBD2 (6 bases). This CDR3 spans 14 amino acids. The V gene's germline CDR1 is MDHEN and CDR2 SYDVKM. V lost 6 bases, J lost 6 bases, and 18 bases lay in between. CDR3 amino acids: CASRAGGPSGEQYF. CDR3 DNA: TGTGCCAGCAGAGCAGGAGGGCCTTCGGGCGAGCAGTACTTC.

The V gene is TRBV5-4, the J gene TRBJ2-2; possibly TRBD1 for D (6 bases). This CDR3 has 17 amino acids. V lost 2 bases to trimming and J lost 0 bases, with 14 bases between them. The germline CDR1 and CDR2 sequences are SGHNT and YYREEE (reference sequence). As DNA, the CDR3 is TGTGCCAGCAGCTTAGCCAGGGGCCTATCGAACACCGGGGAGCTGTTTTTT. As protein: CASSLARGLSNTGELFF. The full variable domain, rest sourced from reference TRBV5-4 and TRBJ2-2, is ETGVTQSPTHLIKTRGQQVTLRCSSQSGHNTVSWYQQALGQGPQFIFQYYREEENGRGNFPPRFSGLQFPNYSSELNVNALELDDSALYLCASSLARGLSNTGELFFGEGSRLTVL.

This chain uses TRBV7-3 with TRBJ2-7; the D gene is possibly TRBD2 (5 bases). Germline CDR1 SGHTA, CDR2 FQGTGA. The CDR3 has 13 residues. V shed 3 bases and J shed 6 bases, with 12 bases lying between them. The CDR3 DNA is TGTGCCAGCAGCTTGGTAGGAGGTGGCGAGCAGTACTTC. Translated, it gives CASSLVGGGEQYF.

The V and J genes are TRBV2 and TRBJ1-1; tentative D call: TRBD1 (5 bases). CDR1 is SNHLY and CDR2 is FYNNEI in the germline V gene. V lost 11 bases, J lost 2 bases, and 15 bases lay in between. The CDR3 contains 13 residues. CDR3 DNA sequence: TGTGCCGGGCTGACAGAAATCAACACTGAAGCTTTCTTT. This encodes CAGLTEINTEAFF.

J is TRBJ2-5 and V is TRBV4-1; the match to TRBD1 covers 9 bases. The J call is doubtful: the DNA matches TRBJ2-7 better. Per germline, CDR1 MGHRA and CDR2 YSYEKL. CDR3 length: 16 residues. CDR3 coding DNA: TGCGCCAGCAGCCAAGATCCACAGGGGGCCTCCTACGAGCAGTACTTC. It is translated as CASSQDPQGASYEQYF.

Only a few counts were recorded for this clone. The chain recombines TRBV5-6 with TRBJ1-2; 8 bases align to TRBD1. The CDR3 extends over 18 amino acids. CDR1 and CDR2 (germline): SGHDT, YYEEEE. The V segment lost 2 bases and the J segment 8 bases; nucleotides outside the gene matches: 20. The CDR3 protein is CASSFGTGTGGKGRGYTF. CDR3 coding DNA: TGTGCCAGCAGCTTCGGGACCGGGACAGGTGGTAAAGGACGGGGCTACACCTTC.

A few counts support this clone. This chain joins TRBV28 and TRBJ1-5, with D perhaps TRBD1 (6 bases). V lost 1 base, J lost 4 bases, and 20 bases lay in between. CDR3 size: 18 residues. The germline V gene encodes CDR1 MDHEN and CDR2 SYDVKM. For the CDR3, the DNA is TGTGCCAGCAGTTTATCCGGTTCACAGGGTTCCAGAAATCAGCCCCAGCATTTT. This codes for CASSLSGSQGSRNQPQHF.

The chain joins TRBV2 to TRBJ2-7; the D gene is possibly TRBD1 (5 bases). The CDR3 runs 17 residues. Germline CDR1 reads SNHLY; CDR2 reads FYNNEI. The V end was cut by 6 bases, the J end by 4 bases, with 25 bases between. CDR3 DNA sequence: TGTGCCAGCAGACCCCATTTGGGGCCTCGACCCCCTTACGAGCAGTACTTC. The encoded protein is CASRPHLGPRPPYEQYF. Looking up the rest from reference TRBV2 and TRBJ2-7 gives the full variable domain: EPEVTQTPSHQVTQMGQEVILRCVPISNHLYFYWYRQILGQKVEFLVSFYNNEISEKSEIFDDQFSVERPDGSNFTLKIRSTKLEDSAMYFCASRPHLGPRPPYEQYFGPGTRLTVT.

J is TRBJ2-4 and V is TRBV5-4; 12 nucleotides match TRBD2. The CDR3 extends over 19 amino acids. The V and J ends lost 1 base and 3 bases, in that order; junction bases with no gene match: 11. The germline V gene has CDR1 SGHNT and CDR2 YYREEE (reference sequence). The chain's CDR3 is CASSLTSGRSREIKNIQYF. The CDR3 region has the DNA TGTGCCAGCAGCTTGACTAGCGGGAGGTCCCGAGAGATCAAAAACATTCAGTACTTC.

This clone was detected a few times. V gene TRBV7-8 combines with J gene TRBJ1-1; D not resolved. The CDR3 is made up of 16 amino acids. Germline V lookup: CDR1 SGHVS, CDR2 FQNEAQ. V lost 2 bases and J lost 0, with 13 bases in between. CDR3 DNA sequence: TGTGCCAGCAGCTTACTCTTTACAGAGATGAACACTGAAGCTTTCTTT. Protein: CASSLLFTEMNTEAFF.

This sequence joins TRBV4-2 and TRBJ2-2, with TRBD2 matching 7 bases. In germline, CDR1 is LGHNA, CDR2 YNFKEQ. The length of the CDR3 is 18 residues. J was trimmed by 3 bases and V by 0 bases; bases with no gene match: 10. The CDR3 sequence is CASSQDVVASGHTGELFF. The CDR3, as DNA: TGTGCCAGCAGCCAAGATGTTGTGGCTAGCGGCCACACCGGGGAGCTGTTTTTT.

This clone was detected only once. V gene TRBV25-1 combines with J gene TRBJ2-3; perhaps TRBD2 as D (5 bases). CDR3 size: 13 residues. The V gene's germline CDR1 is MGHDK and CDR2 SYGVNS. Here the CDR3 reads CATAVRGADTQYF. The CDR3 DNA reads as TGTGCAACAGCAGTTCGGGGTGCAGATACGCAGTATTTT.

This rearrangement joins TRBV28 to TRBJ1-6; D remains ambiguous. V lost 6 bases, J lost 7 bases, and 16 bases lay in between. The CDR3 totals 15 residues. In germline, CDR1 is MDHEN, CDR2 SYDVKM. Written as DNA, the CDR3 is TGTGCCAGCAGATCACCTAATGAGGGCAATTCACCCCTCCACTTT. It is translated as CASRSPNEGNSPLHF.

This chain links TRBV13 with TRBJ2-5; 8 positions agree with TRBD1. The J segment lost 3 bases and the V segment lost 4 bases, leaving 4 bases of the junction unmatched. Germline values: CDR1 PRHDT, CDR2 FYEKMQ (reference sequence). This CDR3 comprises 14 residues. In DNA, the CDR3 is TGTGCCAGCAGCTGGGCAGGGGGCAAAGAGACCCAGTACTTC. Residues: CASSWAGGKETQYF.

This clone was seen more than once but under ten times. The J gene is TRBJ2-1, the V gene TRBV2; 11 nucleotides line up with TRBD2. This CDR3 contains 16 residues. Germline V lookup: CDR1 SNHLY, CDR2 FYNNEI. The V gene end was trimmed by 3 bases and the J gene end by 0 bases; junction bases not matched to a gene: 1. In DNA, the CDR3 is TGTGCCAGCAGTGATCTAGCGGGAGGCTCCTACAATGAGCAGTTCTTC. Translated, it gives CASSDLAGGSYNEQFF.

The chain has TRBV5-4 and TRBJ2-3; 11 bases are shared with TRBD2. Germline V gene data show CDR1 as SGHNT and CDR2 as YYREEE (reference sequence). This CDR3 comprises 16 residues. V lost 4 bases, J lost 3 bases, and 7 bases stayed unmatched. The CDR3 region is CASSRTSGPGTDTQYF. The CDR3, as DNA: TGTGCCAGCAGCAGGACTAGCGGGCCTGGTACAGATACGCAGTATTTT.

In DNA form, the CDR3 reads TGTGCCAGCAGACTAGCCTCCTACGAGCAGTACTTC. Protein product: CASRLASYEQYF. This chain joins TRBV7-3 and TRBJ2-7; a possible D gene is TRBD2 (6 bases). The germline V and J ends were trimmed by 6 bases and 0 bases, with 6 bases remaining between them. Germline lookup yields CDR1 SGHTA and CDR2 FQGTGA. The CDR3 totals 12 residues.

This chain links TRBV6-5 with TRBJ1-1; perhaps TRBD1 as D (5 bases). V lost 6 bases and J 11 bases, leaving 19 bases between the germline ends. The CDR3 loop spans 13 amino acids. Germline loops: CDR1 MNHEY, CDR2 SVGAGI. The CDR3: CASSPSPRVGAFF. CDR3 in DNA: TGTGCCAGCAGCCCTTCCCCCAGGGTGGGGGCTTTCTTT.

CDR3 bases: TGTGCCAGCAGTTTGGTGGGGGGGTTGGGGTCTGGAAACACCATATATTTT. Protein sequence: CASSLVGGLGSGNTIYF. The chain has TRBV27 and TRBJ1-3; weak D call: TRBD1 (5 bases). Germline V gives CDR1 MNHEY, CDR2 SMNVEV (reference sequence). Trimming cost V 3 bases and J 1 base, with 16 bases left between them. This CDR3 region has 17 residues.

The genes are TRBV7-2 and TRBJ1-6, with TRBD1 matching 7 bases. From germline, CDR1 is SGHTA and CDR2 FQGNSA. The CDR3 sequence is 16 residues long. The trim removed 4 bases at V and 1 base at J, leaving 4 bases unmatched. CDR3 amino acids: CASSSLQGSYNSPLHF. For the CDR3, the DNA is TGTGCCAGCAGCTCCCTACAGGGGTCCTATAATTCACCCCTCCACTTT.